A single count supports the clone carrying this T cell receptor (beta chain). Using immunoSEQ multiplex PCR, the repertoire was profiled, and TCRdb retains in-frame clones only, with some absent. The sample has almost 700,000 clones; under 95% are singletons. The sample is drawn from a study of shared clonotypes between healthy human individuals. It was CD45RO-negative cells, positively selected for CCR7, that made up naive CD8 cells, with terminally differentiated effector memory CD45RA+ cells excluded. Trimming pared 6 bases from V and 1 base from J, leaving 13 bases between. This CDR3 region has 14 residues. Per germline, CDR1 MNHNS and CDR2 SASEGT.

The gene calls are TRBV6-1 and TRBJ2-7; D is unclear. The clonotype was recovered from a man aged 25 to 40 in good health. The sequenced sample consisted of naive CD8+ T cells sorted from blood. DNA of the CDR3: TGTGCCAGCAGACTGTGGACGACGTCCTACGAGCAGTACTTC. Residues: CASRLWTTSYEQYF.